Listed below are T cell receptor beta chains from one sample, sequenced in a study of response to subunit inactivated influenza vaccine. TCRdb ran MiXCR on the RT-PCR reads and lists one entry per CDR3 protein. Here the sample spans some 800,000 distinct CDR3 sequences, 21% being singletons. Sample: PBMCs from blood, taken about 5 days after vaccination. The receptors were sampled from a man over 45 who received an inactivated influenza vaccine. The conserved cysteine and the conserved F or W are not part of the CDR3 here. Clone sizes are given selectively: once, few, many, or a class where the clone is expanded.

cdr3_aa j_call v_call clone_size
SKTSGAYNEQF TRBJ2-1 TRBV20-1 NA
ATSRGANLRY TRBJ2-7 TRBV15 NA
SGTSGVGETQY TRBJ2-5 TRBV20-1 NA
ASSLDWVSGGLTSEQY TRBJ2-7 TRBV11-2 once
ASSLGLGGNTEAF TRBJ1-1 TRBV5-6 few
ASSDLTGGDSPLH TRBJ1-6 TRBV28 few
ASSRDTRTDTQY TRBJ2-3 TRBV6-2/TRBV6-3 NA
ATSTRQGAAREQY TRBJ2-7 TRBV15 few
SASQHYEQY TRBJ2-7 TRBV20-1 NA
ASSWTATNEKLF TRBJ1-4 TRBV5-1 few
ASSRNLAGVEQF TRBJ2-1 TRBV4-3 NA
SAQTGLAGPPYNEQF TRBJ2-1 TRBV29-1 NA
ASTLAGVTDTQY TRBJ2-3 TRBV12-3/TRBV12-4 many
SADLGQGISAF TRBJ1-1 TRBV20-1 many
ASSTLQGQNTEAF TRBJ1-1 TRBV9 NA
SAPSQGSRNEQY TRBJ2-7 TRBV20-1 many
AISIAGGTNEQF TRBJ2-1 TRBV10-3 NA
ASSSQSRGGEQF TRBJ2-1 TRBV7-6 once
SARARSLNPYEQY TRBJ2-7 TRBV20-1 NA
SARAARAGNDSPLH TRBJ1-6 TRBV20-1 few
ATSPRGSEQY TRBJ2-7 TRBV15 few
ASSLAGAGYSPLH TRBJ1-6 TRBV5-1 few
ASSYSSMRQGYEQY TRBJ2-7 TRBV6-7 NA
ASSGDLIRTETQY TRBJ2-5 TRBV2 many
ASSPSAGTDSYEQY TRBJ2-7 TRBV19 NA
SLNRDRDSGANVLT TRBJ2-6 TRBV29-1 few
ASSSTKIGQGPSSGNTIY TRBJ1-3 TRBV11-1 few